This T cell receptor beta chain came from a study of T cell repertoires in cytomegalovirus infection. On the study more broadly: Public signatures in TCR beta pointed to CMV infection and matching HLA type.

One entry per CDR3 protein, called by TCRdb with MiXCR from the reads. Of about half a million distinct CDR3 sequences in the sample, more than 40% were seen once. Comments on this clonotype: What it binds is not known.

Germline CDR1 LNHDA, CDR2 SQIVND (reference sequence). The CDR3 extends over 16 amino acids. Germline trimming cut 10 bases from V and 7 bases from J; bases unmatched to any gene: 18. Points from the study as a whole: Public TCR beta family frequency separated CMV-and-HLA carriers, including in an independent cohort.

The receptor was derived from a human donor in good health (CMV status not recorded). Some clones in this sample may be carry-over from other donors' samples. The rearrangement uses TRBV19 and TRBJ1-5, with 8 nucleotides matching TRBD1. Sample: cultured PBMCs, taken from culture after CMV antigen stimulation. CDR3 coding DNA: TGTGCCACCCAATCATTGACAGGGGTTACAAGACAGCCCCAGCATTTT. This sequence encodes CATQSLTGVTRQPQHF.